A single sample is the source of the 27 T cell receptor beta chains below, sequenced in a study of human T cells and chemical hapten exposure (dated by TCRdb to the early 2020s). Library creation used RACE. The sequencing machine was a NextSeq 500. The public reads were reanalyzed by TCRdb: fastp trimming at Q25, MiXCR alignment, in-frame beta chains only. Rows with one shared CDR3 protein collapse into an entry with the most common genes and DNA. A total of around 100,000 distinct CDR3 sequences appear in this sample, approximately 9.9% of them only once. The top ten constitute 3% to 4.5% of the sample. The time point label of this sample denotes: patch test 1, 2 weeks after DPC sensitization. The intended sense of this specimen's treatment or condition label: therapeutic diphenylcyclopropenone sensitization with weekly scalp DPC. The material sequenced was whole blood, taken in connection with sensitization to the hapten diphenylcyclopropenone (DPC). These receptors were collected from a woman aged 40 to 50 with alopecia areata. Some clones in this sample may be carry-over from other donors' samples.

This clonotype was detected a few times. This chain uses TRBV3-1 with TRBJ2-5; TRBD2 matches 7 bases. The V gene's germline CDR1 is LGHDT and CDR2 YNNKEL (reference sequence). The CDR3 consists of 13 residues. J lost 2 bases, V lost 7 bases, and 4 bases had no gene match. CDR3 in amino acids: CASTGSGQETQYF. CDR3 bases: TGTGCCAGCACGGGTAGCGGGCAAGAGACCCAGTACTTC.

J is TRBJ1-6 and V is TRBV27; D gene ambiguous. The germline gives CDR1 MNHEY, CDR2 SMNVEV (reference sequence). V was trimmed by 3 bases and J by 7 bases, leaving 10 bases between them. The CDR3 sequence is 14 residues long. DNA for the CDR3: TGTGCCAGCAGTTTTGCCAGGCTAAATTCACCCCTCCACTTT. Protein sequence: CASSFARLNSPLHF.

The chain couples TRBV5-6 to TRBJ1-4; 8 positions agree with TRBD1. This CDR3 is built from 14 residues. V lost 7 bases and J lost 7; bases outside the gene matches: 9. Germline V gene sequence: CDR1 SGHDT, CDR2 YYEEEE. As DNA, the CDR3 is TGTGCCAGCGGCTACGTCAGGGGGCCTGAAAAACTGTTTTTT. Protein sequence: CASGYVRGPEKLFF.

This rearrangement joins TRBV7-8 to TRBJ2-3, with D tentatively TRBD1 (6 bases). V was cut by 7 bases and J by 0 bases, with 11 bases left in between. The germline gives CDR1 SGHVS, CDR2 FQNEAQ. CDR3 length: 14 residues. The CDR3 here is CASIIRGSTDTQYF. CDR3 nucleotides: TGTGCCAGCATCATAAGGGGGAGCACAGATACGCAGTATTTT. Full variable domain (rest looked up from reference TRBV7-8 and TRBJ2-3): GAGVSQSPRYKVAKRGQDVALRCDPISGHVSLFWYQQALGQGPEFLTYFQNEAQLDKSGLPSDRFFAERPEGSVSTLKIQRTQQEDSAVYLCASIIRGSTDTQYFGPGTRLTVL.

This clonotype was counted many times. The rearrangement uses TRBV20-1 and TRBJ2-7; TRBD2 matches at 8 bases. The V gene's germline CDR1 is DFQATT and CDR2 SNEGSKA (reference sequence). The CDR3 contains 15 residues. After removal of 4 bases from V and 6 bases from J, the junction contained 14 bases not matched to a gene. CDR3 amino acids: CSAIGRAGVFSEQYF. For the CDR3, the DNA is TGCAGTGCTATCGGTCGAGCGGGAGTATTTTCCGAGCAGTACTTC.

Ten or more counts support this clonotype. The chain is built from TRBV6-2 or TRBV6-3 and TRBJ2-1; no reliable D call. Germline V gene sequence: CDR1 MNHEY, CDR2 SVGEGT. The ends were cut back, 7 bases at V and 5 bases at J, with 15 bases in the middle. CDR3 length equals 14 residues. This CDR3 reads CASILSLAHNEQFF. The CDR3 DNA sequence: TGTGCCAGCATCTTATCCCTGGCGCACAATGAGCAGTTCTTC.

The rearrangement joins TRBV4-3 to TRBJ1-2; no reliable D call. V lost 0 bases, J lost 2 bases, and 10 bases lay in between. The CDR3 length is 15 residues. Looked up from germline, CDR1 is LGHNA and CDR2 is YSLEER. In DNA form, the CDR3 reads TGCGCCAGCAGCCAAGATGTAGGGCCGAACTATGGCTACACCTTC. This gives the protein CASSQDVGPNYGYTF.

This clonotype was detected ten times or more. V and J are TRBV6-5 and TRBJ1-6; D is undetermined. Germline V gene lookup returns CDR1 MNHEY and CDR2 SVGAGI. Trimming pared 2 bases from V and 9 bases from J, leaving 8 bases between. This CDR3 has 13 residues. The CDR3 nucleotides read TGTGCCAGCAGTTACGACGTAGGTTCACCCCTCCACTTT. Its translation: CASSYDVGSPLHF.

This clonotype was recorded at least ten times. The chain has TRBV19 and TRBJ1-5; D is ambiguous. V lost 5 bases and J lost 0, with 11 bases in between. The CDR3 covers 15 residues. In germline, CDR1 is LNHDA, CDR2 SQIVND (reference sequence). The CDR3 coding sequence is TGTGCCAGTAGTTGGACGGACTATAGCAATCAGCCCCAGCATTTT. Translated: CASSWTDYSNQPQHF.

The chain employs TRBV9 and TRBJ2-7, with D perhaps TRBD1 (6 bases). This CDR3 has 15 residues. Germline V gene lookup returns CDR1 SGDLS and CDR2 YYNGEE. V shed 0 bases and J shed 7 bases, with 17 bases lying between them. This CDR3 reads CASSVAEDSRREQYF. The DNA for the CDR3 is TGTGCCAGCAGCGTAGCGGAGGACAGCAGGAGGGAGCAGTACTTC.

The chain is built from TRBV19 and TRBJ2-1; D is perhaps TRBD2 (5 bases). The CDR3 contains 13 residues. Trimming took 7 bases from V and 8 from J, leaving 15 bases between them. The germline V gene encodes CDR1 LNHDA and CDR2 SQIVND (reference sequence). In DNA form, the CDR3 reads TGTGCCAGTAAGTTGGGCCCCGGGGATGAGCAGTTCTTC. It is translated as CASKLGPGDEQFF.

Ten or more counts support this clonotype. The rearrangement uses TRBV6-6 and TRBJ1-5, with D maybe TRBD1 (5 bases). Germline values: CDR1 MNHNY, CDR2 SVGAGI (reference sequence). This CDR3 has 14 residues. Trimming took off 10 bases at V and 2 bases at J, with 15 bases between the two ends. CDR3 protein: CATWTGEGNQPQHF. The DNA of the CDR3 is TGTGCCACCTGGACGGGGGAAGGCAATCAGCCCCAGCATTTT.

This clonotype occurred many times. The chain has TRBV20-1 and TRBJ2-7, with 9 bases that match TRBD2. CDR1 and CDR2 (germline): DFQATT, SNEGSKA (reference sequence). The ends lost 1 base at V and 4 bases at J; junction bases unmatched: 14. This CDR3 region has 17 residues. CDR3 nucleotides: TGCAGTGCTAGAGGGGTAGCGGGAGTCGGCACTTCGTACGAGCAGTACTTC. It encodes CSARGVAGVGTSYEQYF.

With respect to this clonotype: The junction differs from germline at one of its ends, possibly a read error. Here the CDR3 reads CASSLLQSSTDTQYF. In DNA, the CDR3 is TGCGCCAGCAGCTTACTACAGAGTAGCACAGATACGCAGTATTTT. This chain links TRBV7-9 with TRBJ2-3; D gene unclear. Germline lookup yields CDR1 SEHNR and CDR2 FQNEAQ (reference sequence). This CDR3 spans 15 amino acids.

The chain carries TRBV14 and TRBJ2-1; D is undetermined. This CDR3 region has 16 residues. The V and J ends lost 3 bases and 5 bases respectively, with 17 bases between them. Germline CDR1 and CDR2: SGHDN and FVKESK. CDR3 bases: TGTGCCAGCAGCCAGAGGAATCCCACTGAGGACAATGAGCAGTTCTTC. Translated, it gives CASSQRNPTEDNEQFF.

This clonotype was detected a few times. Here the CDR3 reads CASSPQDLNTGELFF. Written as DNA, the CDR3 is TGTGCCAGCTCACCGCAGGACTTGAACACCGGGGAGCTGTTTTTT. V usage is TRBV18 and J usage is TRBJ2-2; the D gene is possibly TRBD2 (5 bases). V lost 3 bases, J lost 1 base, and 9 bases lay in between. This CDR3 is built from 15 residues. Germline V gives CDR1 KGHSH, CDR2 LQKENI.

The chain recombines TRBV28 with TRBJ2-4; 8 positions agree with TRBD2. V was clipped by 4 bases and J by 7 bases; unmatched bases: 6. This CDR3 is built from 14 residues. Germline CDR1 reads MDHEN; CDR2 reads SYDVKM. In DNA form, the CDR3 reads TGTGCCAGCAGTTCTATCGGGAGGGCGAACATTCAGTACTTC. It encodes CASSSIGRANIQYF.

This clonotype occurred many times. CDR3 protein: CSAREGGGDTQYF. The DNA for the CDR3 is TGCAGTGCTAGGGAAGGGGGTGGAGATACGCAGTATTTT. This sequence joins TRBV20-1 and TRBJ2-3, with D perhaps TRBD1 (6 bases). This CDR3 comprises 13 residues. CDR1 DFQATT and CDR2 SNEGSKA come from the germline V gene (reference sequence). The V and J ends lost 3 bases and 5 bases respectively, with 12 bases between them.

In its sample, this clonotype was seen many times. The rearrangement uses TRBV7-6 and TRBJ2-1; tentative D call: TRBD2 (6 bases). The CDR3 contains 15 residues. CDR1 is SGHVS and CDR2 is FNYEAQ in the germline V gene. V was trimmed by 5 bases and J by 0 bases, leaving 11 bases between them. The CDR3 DNA is TGTGCCAGCAGCCCGGGGGTCAGCTCCTACAATGAGCAGTTCTTC. This codes for CASSPGVSSYNEQFF.

This clonotype was seen just once. V usage is TRBV19 and J usage is TRBJ1-1; D is ambiguous. The V gene lost 3 bases and the J gene lost 1 base, with 9 bases spanning the gap. The CDR3 contains 14 residues. Germline V gene sequence: CDR1 LNHDA, CDR2 SQIVND (reference sequence). The CDR3: CASSMKGGNTEAFF. The CDR3 DNA follows: TGTGCCAGTAGTATGAAGGGAGGGAACACTGAAGCTTTCTTT.

This chain links TRBV7-2 with TRBJ2-2, with 10 nucleotides matching TRBD2. Germline V gives CDR1 SGHTA, CDR2 FQGNSA. Unmatched junction bases numbered 4, after V lost 3 bases and J lost 0 bases. The CDR3 runs 17 residues. The CDR3 region has the DNA TGTGCCAGCAGCTTTACCAGCGGGAGGGCGAACACCGGGGAGCTGTTTTTT. Translation: CASSFTSGRANTGELFF. Full variable domain (outside the CDR3, taken from reference TRBV7-2 and TRBJ2-2): GAGVSQSPSNKVTEKGKDVELRCDPISGHTALYWYRQSLGQGLEFLIYFQGNSAPDKSGLPSDRFSAERTGGSVSTLTIQRTQQEDSAVYLCASSFTSGRANTGELFFGEGSRLTVL.

The chain is built from TRBV3-1 and TRBJ2-3; 12 bases fit TRBD2. The CDR3 is made up of 16 amino acids. Trimming cost V 3 bases and J 0 bases; bases outside gene matches: 1. CDR1 and CDR2 (germline): LGHDT, YNNKEL (reference sequence). The chain's CDR3 is CASSHLAGGSTDTQYF. DNA of the CDR3: TGTGCCAGCAGCCACCTAGCGGGAGGGAGCACAGATACGCAGTATTTT.

This clonotype showed up many times. This rearrangement joins TRBV7-2 to TRBJ2-5, with TRBD2 identical over 11 bases. Germline trimming cut 2 bases from V and 4 bases from J; bases unmatched to any gene: 12. In germline, CDR1 is SGHTA, CDR2 FQGNSA. This CDR3 spans 18 amino acids. Here the CDR3 reads CASSLRIAGGPSVETQYF. The CDR3 DNA sequence: TGTGCCAGCAGCTTAAGAATAGCGGGAGGGCCTTCTGTAGAGACCCAGTACTTC.

This clonotype has at least ten counts. The V and J genes are TRBV11-1 and TRBJ1-2, with no clear D. The CDR3 covers 13 residues. The germline V and J ends were trimmed by 3 bases and 0 bases, with 5 bases remaining between them. Germline CDR1 SGHAT, CDR2 FQDESV (reference sequence). CDR3 region: CASSFGANYGYTF. CDR3 sequence (DNA): TGTGCCAGCAGCTTTGGGGCTAACTATGGCTACACCTTC.

The genes are TRBV6-5 and TRBJ2-7, with 11 bases matching TRBD1. Trimming took 8 bases from V and 4 from J; bases not matched to a gene: 7. CDR1 and CDR2 from the germline V gene are MNHEY and SVGAGI. This CDR3 is 14 amino acids long. The CDR3 here is CASAADRGRYEQYF. The CDR3 DNA reads TGTGCCAGCGCCGCGGACAGGGGGCGATACGAGCAGTACTTC.

This clonotype has a count of ten or more. The CDR3 bases are TGCAGTGCTAGGGCCCCCCCTCGGTTGTACAGATATAATTCACCCCTCCACTTT. Its protein product is CSARAPPRLYRYNSPLHF. The rearrangement links TRBV20-1 to TRBJ1-6, with no clear D. CDR1 and CDR2 from the germline V gene are DFQATT and SNEGSKA (reference sequence). V lost 3 bases, J lost 4 bases, and 22 bases lay in between. The CDR3 runs to 18 residues.

This clonotype was counted at least ten times. The rearrangement joins TRBV29-1 to TRBJ2-1; 8 bases align to TRBD2. V lost 7 bases, J lost 0 bases, and 8 bases stayed unmatched. Germline CDR1 reads SQVTM; CDR2 reads ANQGSEA. This CDR3 has 15 residues. In nucleotides, the CDR3 is TGCAGCGGCACCGGACGGGGGGGCTCCTACAATGAGCAGTTCTTC. Its translation is CSGTGRGGSYNEQFF.